These 12 T cell receptor beta chains were sequenced from one sample in a study of T cell changes during pregnancy in multiple sclerosis. Produced via immunoSEQ multiplex PCR; TCRdb's table is partial and in-frame only. This sample carries about 68,000 clones, 90% to 95% of them seen once, and the ten largest clones take 1.3% to 1.5%. The sample consisted of peripheral blood, taken in the second trimester of pregnancy. These TCRs come from a female donor in good health, enrolled as a control in a pregnancy study.

This sequence joins TRBV7-8 and TRBJ2-2; 12 bases map to TRBD2. Germline CDR1 and CDR2: SGHVS and FQNEAQ. Losses at the gene ends were 1 base for V and 8 bases for J; bases not matched to a gene: 8. The CDR3 is 17 residues long. The CDR3 sequence is CASSLVSGLAGRGELFF. CDR3 bases: TGTGCCAGCAGCTTAGTTTCCGGACTAGCGGGGCGTGGGGAGCTGTTTTTT.

This chain joins TRBV5-1 and TRBJ2-1; D remains ambiguous. V was cut by 4 bases and J by 3 bases, with 14 bases left in between. The CDR3 is made up of 15 amino acids. Germline CDR1 is SGHRS and CDR2 is YFSETQ. CDR3 in amino acids: CASSLGVSRYNEQFF. The DNA of the CDR3 is TGCGCCAGCAGCCTCGGAGTATCGCGCTACAATGAGCAGTTCTTC.

This chain links TRBV28 with TRBJ1-3; 8 bases match TRBD1. Germline V gives CDR1 MDHEN, CDR2 SYDVKM. V trimming: 7 bases; J trimming: 0 bases; junction bases outside the gene matches: 8. CDR3 length: 16 amino acids. The CDR3 DNA sequence: TGTGCCAGCATCCCGGGACAGGTGTACTCTGGAAACACCATATATTTT. Translated: CASIPGQVYSGNTIYF.

The chain recombines TRBV30 with TRBJ1-1, with a weak D call TRBD1 (6 bases). This CDR3 comprises 12 residues. The V and J ends lost 5 bases and 5 bases respectively, with 12 bases between them. CDR1 is GTSNPN, CDR2 SVGIG, per germline (reference sequence). CDR3 amino acids: CAWGGGGTEAFF. CDR3 DNA: TGTGCCTGGGGGGGCGGGGGAACTGAAGCTTTCTTT.

V and J are TRBV27 and TRBJ1-2; 7 positions match TRBD1. V lost 5 bases, J lost 4 bases, and 16 bases stayed unmatched. The CDR3 has 17 amino acids. CDR1 and CDR2 from the germline V gene are MNHEY and SMNVEV (reference sequence). The CDR3 DNA reads TGTGCCAGCAGTCCAGGACTGGGACAGCTAAGTATCTATGGCTACACCTTC. Translated, it gives CASSPGLGQLSIYGYTF.

The V gene is TRBV28, the J gene TRBJ1-5, with D tentatively TRBD1 (5 bases). The germline V and J ends were trimmed by 3 bases and 7 bases, with 10 bases remaining between them. This CDR3 is 13 amino acids long. Germline V gives CDR1 MDHEN, CDR2 SYDVKM. The CDR3 protein is CASSFPRVQPQHF. As DNA, the CDR3 is TGTGCCAGCAGTTTTCCCAGGGTCCAGCCCCAGCATTTT.

This rearrangement joins TRBV5-5 to TRBJ1-2; 7 positions agree with TRBD1. V lost 4 bases to trimming and J lost 3 bases; unmatched junction nucleotides: 6. The V gene's germline CDR1 is SGHKS and CDR2 YYEKEE (reference sequence). The length of the CDR3 is 14 residues. CDR3 loop: CASSGQQGYYGYTF. Here the CDR3 DNA reads TGTGCCAGCAGCGGCCAACAGGGGTACTATGGCTACACCTTC.

The sample holds one count of this clone. The chain couples TRBV9 to TRBJ1-5; no definite D call. This CDR3 contains 13 residues. V dropped 4 bases and J dropped 4 bases, with 9 bases sitting between them. Germline-derived CDR1 and CDR2 are SGDLS and YYNGEE. The CDR3 region is CASSPEPNQPQHF. In DNA form, the CDR3 reads TGTGCCAGCAGCCCCGAGCCGAATCAGCCCCAGCATTTT.

J is TRBJ1-5 and V is TRBV28, with 7 nucleotides matching TRBD1. This CDR3 is 14 amino acids long. Germline V gene data show CDR1 as MDHEN and CDR2 as SYDVKM. The V and J ends lost 11 bases and 2 bases, in that order; junction bases with no gene match: 9. The chain's CDR3 is CASKGATGNQPQHF. CDR3 nucleotides: TGTGCCTCTAAGGGGGCTACGGGCAATCAGCCCCAGCATTTT.

The V call is TRBV4-3, the J call TRBJ2-1; TRBD2 is a possible D gene (6 bases). V was cut by 1 base and J by 2 bases, with 12 bases left in between. In germline, CDR1 is LGHNA, CDR2 YSLEER. CDR3 length: 16 residues. The CDR3 bases are TGCGCCAGCAGCCAAGTTAAACCGGGAGCCTACAATGAGCAGTTCTTC. Protein: CASSQVKPGAYNEQFF.

The CDR3 spells CASSPLETGENQPQHF. The CDR3 bases are TGTGCCAGCTCACCCTTGGAAACAGGGGAGAATCAGCCCCAGCATTTT. V is TRBV18 and J is TRBJ1-5, with 7 bases identical to TRBD1. V gave up 3 bases and J gave up 4 bases; unmatched junction bases: 9. Germline loops: CDR1 KGHSH, CDR2 LQKENI. The CDR3 runs to 16 residues.

The V and J genes are TRBV7-8 and TRBJ2-7; maybe TRBD2 (7 bases). The V gene lost 5 bases and the J gene lost 2 bases, with 28 bases spanning the gap. Germline values: CDR1 SGHVS, CDR2 FQNEAQ. CDR3 length: 19 residues. CDR3 protein: CASSPIGGAGRGSTYEQYF. The CDR3 coding sequence is TGTGCCAGCAGCCCGATCGGGGGAGCGGGAAGGGGGTCGACCTACGAGCAGTACTTC.